Listed below are T cell receptor beta chains from one sample, sequenced in a study of blood T cell repertoires in COVID-19. Some clones are missing from TCRdb's copy, which holds only in-frame ones; the method was immunoSEQ multiplex PCR. The data hold around 250,000 clones, with 80% to 90% observed a single time. Specimen: peripheral blood. These receptors all come from a man in his fifties or sixties with acute or convalescent COVID-19. Both conserved end residues are part of each CDR3. A D gene is named only where the DNA matches it firmly. Clone size, where shown, is once, few, many, or a class for clones that have expanded.

J gene: TRBJ1-1; clone size: -; CDR3 length: 15; V gene: TRBV6-6; D gene: TRBD1; CDR3 protein: CASSYSSTGTGLPFF; CDR3 DNA: TGTGCCAGCAGTTACTCGAGTACCGGGACAGGATTACCTTTCTTT
J gene: TRBJ2-7; clone size: -; CDR3 length: 14; V gene: TRBV9; D gene: TRBD1; CDR3 protein: CASSVGDRPGEQYF; CDR3 DNA: TGTGCCAGCAGCGTAGGGGACAGGCCGGGGGAGCAGTACTTC
J gene: TRBJ1-1; clone size: -; CDR3 length: 12; V gene: TRBV9; D gene: -; CDR3 protein: CASSKVDTEAFF; CDR3 DNA: TGTGCCAGCAGCAAAGTAGACACTGAAGCTTTCTTT
J gene: TRBJ2-7; clone size: once; CDR3 length: 13; V gene: TRBV2; D gene: TRBD1; CDR3 protein: CASSGDSSYEQYF; CDR3 DNA: TGTGCCAGCAGCGGGGACAGCTCCTACGAGCAGTACTTC
J gene: TRBJ2-7; clone size: -; CDR3 length: 14; V gene: TRBV12-5; D gene: -; CDR3 protein: CASGLWGNSYEQYF; CDR3 DNA: TGTGCTAGTGGTTTATGGGGCAATTCCTACGAGCAGTACTTC
J gene: TRBJ2-1; clone size: -; CDR3 length: 15; V gene: TRBV5-6; D gene: TRBD2; CDR3 protein: CASSAGTSGSHEQFF; CDR3 DNA: TGTGCCAGCAGCGCGGGGACTAGCGGGAGCCATGAGCAGTTCTTC
J gene: TRBJ1-3; clone size: -; CDR3 length: 16; V gene: TRBV19; D gene: -; CDR3 protein: CASSPELRESGNTIYF; CDR3 DNA: TGTGCCAGTAGCCCTGAACTGAGGGAATCCGGAAACACCATATATTTT
J gene: TRBJ1-1; clone size: -; CDR3 length: 10; V gene: TRBV5-1; D gene: -; CDR3 protein: CASEGTEAFF; CDR3 DNA: TGCGCCAGTGAGGGAACTGAAGCTTTCTTT
J gene: TRBJ1-1; clone size: -; CDR3 length: 12; V gene: TRBV20-1; D gene: -; CDR3 protein: CSASQGEAEAFF; CDR3 DNA: TGCAGTGCTAGTCAGGGTGAAGCTGAAGCTTTCTTT
J gene: TRBJ2-1; clone size: -; CDR3 length: 13; V gene: TRBV7-2; D gene: -; CDR3 protein: CASSAQGHGEQFF; CDR3 DNA: TGTGCCAGCAGCGCACAGGGTCATGGTGAGCAGTTCTTC
J gene: TRBJ1-4; clone size: -; CDR3 length: 16; V gene: TRBV18; D gene: TRBD1; CDR3 protein: CASSPPAGQGNEKLFF; CDR3 DNA: TGTGCCAGCTCACCACCGGCGGGACAGGGGAATGAAAAACTGTTTTTT
J gene: TRBJ2-7; clone size: -; CDR3 length: 12; V gene: TRBV28; D gene: -; CDR3 protein: CASSLSLREQYF; CDR3 DNA: TGTGCCAGCAGTTTATCCCTACGAGAGCAGTACTTC
J gene: TRBJ1-3; clone size: -; CDR3 length: 14; V gene: TRBV13; D gene: -; CDR3 protein: CASSSRFSGNTIYF; CDR3 DNA: TGTGCCAGCAGTTCCAGATTCTCTGGAAACACCATATATTTT
J gene: TRBJ2-5; clone size: -; CDR3 length: 14; V gene: TRBV19; D gene: TRBD1; CDR3 protein: CATRGTGREETQYF; CDR3 DNA: TGTGCTACTAGGGGGACAGGGCGGGAGGAGACCCAGTACTTC
J gene: TRBJ2-5; clone size: once; CDR3 length: 13; V gene: TRBV12-3/TRBV12-4; D gene: -; CDR3 protein: CASSRGHKETQYF; CDR3 DNA: TGTGCCAGCAGTCGCGGACACAAAGAGACCCAGTACTTC
J gene: TRBJ2-1; clone size: -; CDR3 length: 18; V gene: TRBV5-1; D gene: TRBD2; CDR3 protein: CASSSGLAGDQIYNEQFF; CDR3 DNA: TGCGCCAGCAGCTCGGGACTAGCGGGAGACCAAATTTACAATGAGCAGTTCTTC
J gene: TRBJ1-1; clone size: -; CDR3 length: 16; V gene: TRBV19; D gene: TRBD1; CDR3 protein: CASSITRGGEASEAFF; CDR3 DNA: TGTGCCAGTAGTATCACAAGAGGGGGCGAAGCGTCTGAAGCTTTCTTT
J gene: TRBJ2-5; clone size: -; CDR3 length: 14; V gene: TRBV5-8; D gene: -; CDR3 protein: CASSLWGVTETQYF; CDR3 DNA: TGTGCCAGCAGCTTGTGGGGAGTCACAGAGACCCAGTACTTC
J gene: TRBJ2-1; clone size: -; CDR3 length: 15; V gene: TRBV14; D gene: TRBD2; CDR3 protein: CASSLSGSSYNEQFF; CDR3 DNA: TGTGCCAGCAGCCTTAGCGGGAGCTCCTACAATGAGCAGTTCTTC
J gene: TRBJ1-2; clone size: -; CDR3 length: 17; V gene: TRBV4-1; D gene: -; CDR3 protein: CASSHLGGREDWDGYTF; CDR3 DNA: TGCGCCAGCAGCCACCTGGGCGGACGGGAGGACTGGGATGGCTACACCTTC
J gene: TRBJ1-6; clone size: -; CDR3 length: 15; V gene: TRBV5-1; D gene: TRBD1; CDR3 protein: CASSLAGQGGSPLHF; CDR3 DNA: TGCGCCAGCAGCTTGGCTGGACAGGGTGGTTCACCCCTCCACTTT
J gene: TRBJ2-5; clone size: -; CDR3 length: 14; V gene: TRBV9; D gene: -; CDR3 protein: CASSVGTNSETQYF; CDR3 DNA: TGTGCCAGCAGCGTAGGGACAAATAGCGAGACCCAGTACTTC
J gene: TRBJ1-3; clone size: -; CDR3 length: 16; V gene: TRBV11-2; D gene: TRBD1; CDR3 protein: CASSLGTGASGNTIYF; CDR3 DNA: TGTGCCAGCAGCTTAGGGACAGGGGCCTCTGGAAACACCATATATTTT
J gene: TRBJ2-1; clone size: -; CDR3 length: 15; V gene: TRBV9; D gene: TRBD2; CDR3 protein: CASSVASGLYNEQFF; CDR3 DNA: TGTGCCAGCAGCGTGGCTAGCGGACTCTACAATGAGCAGTTCTTC
J gene: TRBJ1-4; clone size: -; CDR3 length: 16; V gene: TRBV5-8; D gene: -; CDR3 protein: CASSFSYRERNEKLFF; CDR3 DNA: TGTGCCAGCAGCTTTTCCTACAGGGAGAGGAATGAAAAACTGTTTTTT
J gene: TRBJ1-1; clone size: -; CDR3 length: 13; V gene: TRBV29-1; D gene: TRBD1; CDR3 protein: CSVGTGLDTEAFF; CDR3 DNA: TGCAGCGTTGGGACAGGGTTGGACACTGAAGCTTTCTTT
J gene: TRBJ1-5; clone size: -; CDR3 length: 15; V gene: TRBV5-6; D gene: -; CDR3 protein: CASSLRPGHNQPQHF; CDR3 DNA: TGTGCCAGCAGCTTGCGTCCAGGGCACAATCAGCCCCAGCATTTT
J gene: TRBJ2-1; clone size: -; CDR3 length: 13; V gene: TRBV5-1; D gene: -; CDR3 protein: CASSLELYNEQFF; CDR3 DNA: TGCGCCAGCAGCTTGGAGCTGTACAATGAGCAGTTCTTC
J gene: TRBJ2-7; clone size: once; CDR3 length: 17; V gene: TRBV7-9; D gene: TRBD1; CDR3 protein: CASSQIYLTGDPGEQYF; CDR3 DNA: TGTGCCAGCAGCCAAATTTACCTGACAGGGGACCCCGGCGAGCAGTACTTC
J gene: TRBJ2-7; clone size: -; CDR3 length: 14; V gene: TRBV15; D gene: -; CDR3 protein: CATSSSGLRGEQYF; CDR3 DNA: TGTGCCACCAGCAGTTCAGGGTTGAGAGGCGAGCAGTACTTC
J gene: TRBJ1-3; clone size: -; CDR3 length: 16; V gene: TRBV4-3; D gene: -; CDR3 protein: CASSQGGILSGNTIYF; CDR3 DNA: TGCGCCAGCAGCCAAGGAGGGATCCTCTCTGGAAACACCATATATTTT
J gene: TRBJ1-5; clone size: -; CDR3 length: 14; V gene: TRBV7-2; D gene: -; CDR3 protein: CASSLAGVGQPQHF; CDR3 DNA: TGTGCCAGCAGCTTAGCAGGGGTAGGGCAGCCCCAGCATTTT
J gene: TRBJ2-1; clone size: -; CDR3 length: 15; V gene: TRBV28; D gene: TRBD2; CDR3 protein: CASRSGTSGFNEQFF; CDR3 DNA: TGTGCCAGCAGGTCCGGGACTAGCGGCTTCAATGAGCAGTTCTTC
J gene: TRBJ1-6; clone size: -; CDR3 length: 15; V gene: TRBV5-1; D gene: -; CDR3 protein: CASSPQGTGNSPLHF; CDR3 DNA: TGCGCCAGCAGCCCCCAGGGGACGGGGAATTCACCCCTCCACTTT
J gene: TRBJ2-7; clone size: -; CDR3 length: 16; V gene: TRBV11-3; D gene: -; CDR3 protein: CASSLALGDPGAQQYF; CDR3 DNA: TGTGCCAGCAGCTTAGCCCTCGGGGATCCCGGTGCCCAGCAGTACTTC
J gene: TRBJ1-1; clone size: -; CDR3 length: 14; V gene: TRBV19; D gene: -; CDR3 protein: CASSRRAANTEAFF; CDR3 DNA: TGTGCCAGTAGTAGGCGGGCAGCGAACACTGAAGCTTTCTTT
J gene: TRBJ2-6; clone size: -; CDR3 length: 15; V gene: TRBV2; D gene: TRBD1; CDR3 protein: CASSLQGSGANVLTF; CDR3 DNA: TGTGCCAGCAGTCTACAGGGGTCTGGGGCCAACGTCCTGACTTTC
J gene: TRBJ1-1; clone size: -; CDR3 length: 15; V gene: TRBV5-1; D gene: -; CDR3 protein: CASSLVGRGGTEAFF; CDR3 DNA: TGCGCCAGCAGCTTGGTTGGGAGAGGGGGCACTGAAGCTTTCTTT
J gene: TRBJ2-3; clone size: -; CDR3 length: 15; V gene: TRBV19; D gene: -; CDR3 protein: CASNTHGRATDTQYF; CDR3 DNA: TGTGCCAGTAATACTCACGGGAGAGCCACAGATACGCAGTATTTT
J gene: TRBJ1-1; clone size: few; CDR3 length: 15; V gene: TRBV27; D gene: -; CDR3 protein: CASSPRGSWSTEAFF; CDR3 DNA: TGTGCCAGCAGTCCCCGGGGTTCGTGGAGCACTGAAGCTTTCTTT
J gene: TRBJ2-5; clone size: -; CDR3 length: 14; V gene: TRBV7-2; D gene: -; CDR3 protein: CASSISGFQETQYF; CDR3 DNA: TGTGCCAGCAGCATATCCGGGTTCCAAGAGACCCAGTACTTC
J gene: TRBJ1-5; clone size: -; CDR3 length: 14; V gene: TRBV30; D gene: TRBD1; CDR3 protein: CAWSVGGTEQPQHF; CDR3 DNA: TGTGCCTGGAGTGTAGGGGGGACAGAGCAGCCCCAGCATTTT
J gene: TRBJ2-3; clone size: -; CDR3 length: 18; V gene: TRBV24-1; D gene: TRBD2; CDR3 protein: CATSDSRGGGLATDTQYF; CDR3 DNA: TGTGCCACCAGTGACTCCCGGGGCGGCGGACTAGCCACAGATACGCAGTATTTT